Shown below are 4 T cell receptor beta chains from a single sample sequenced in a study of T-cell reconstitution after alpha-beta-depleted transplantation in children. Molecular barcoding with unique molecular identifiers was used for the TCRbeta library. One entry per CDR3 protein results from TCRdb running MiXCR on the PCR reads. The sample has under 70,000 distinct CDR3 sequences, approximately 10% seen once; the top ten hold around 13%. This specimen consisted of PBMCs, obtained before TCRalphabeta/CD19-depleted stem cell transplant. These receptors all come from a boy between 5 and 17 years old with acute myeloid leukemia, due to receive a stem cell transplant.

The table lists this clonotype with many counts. CDR3 residues: CASRSHDNSPLHF. The CDR3 nucleotides are TGTGCCAGCCGTTCACACGATAATTCACCCCTCCACTTT. The genes are TRBV12-3 or TRBV12-4 and TRBJ1-6; no definite D call. This CDR3 spans 13 amino acids. Trimming left V 8 bases short and J 5 bases short, with 10 bases between.

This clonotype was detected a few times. The CDR3 DNA follows: TGTGCCAGCAGTATCTACCTAGCGGGAGGATTGGAGACCCAGTACTTC. It encodes CASSIYLAGGLETQYF. The chain combines TRBV6-2 or TRBV6-3 with TRBJ2-5; 11 bases line up with TRBD2. Germline loops: CDR1 MNHEY, CDR2 SVGEGT. The CDR3 contains 16 residues. V dropped 5 bases and J dropped 5; count of bases not matched to a gene: 10.

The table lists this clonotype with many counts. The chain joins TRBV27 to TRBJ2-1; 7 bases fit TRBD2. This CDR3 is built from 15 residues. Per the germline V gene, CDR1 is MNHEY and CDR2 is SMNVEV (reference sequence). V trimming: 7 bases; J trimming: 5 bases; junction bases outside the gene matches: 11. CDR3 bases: TGTGCCAGCACCCTAGGCGGGAGAGGTGACAATGAGCAGTTCTTC. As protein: CASTLGGRGDNEQFF.

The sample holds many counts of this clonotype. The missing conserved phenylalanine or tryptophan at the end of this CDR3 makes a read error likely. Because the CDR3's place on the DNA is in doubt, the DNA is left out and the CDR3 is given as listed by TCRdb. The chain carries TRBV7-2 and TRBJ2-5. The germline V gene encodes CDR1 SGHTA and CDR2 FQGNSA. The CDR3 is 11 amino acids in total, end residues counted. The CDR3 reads CASSALDQLTS.